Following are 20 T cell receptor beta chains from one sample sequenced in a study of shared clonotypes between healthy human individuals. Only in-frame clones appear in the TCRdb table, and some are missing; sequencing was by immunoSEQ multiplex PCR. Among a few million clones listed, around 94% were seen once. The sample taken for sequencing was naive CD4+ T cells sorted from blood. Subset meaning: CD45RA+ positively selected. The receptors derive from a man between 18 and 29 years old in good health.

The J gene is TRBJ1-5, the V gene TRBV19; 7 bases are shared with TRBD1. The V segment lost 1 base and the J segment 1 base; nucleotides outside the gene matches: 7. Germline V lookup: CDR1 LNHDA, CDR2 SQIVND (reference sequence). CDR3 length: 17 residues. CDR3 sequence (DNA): TGTGCCAGTAGTATAGGGACAGGATCCTCGAGCAATCAGCCCCAGCATTTT. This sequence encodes CASSIGTGSSSNQPQHF.

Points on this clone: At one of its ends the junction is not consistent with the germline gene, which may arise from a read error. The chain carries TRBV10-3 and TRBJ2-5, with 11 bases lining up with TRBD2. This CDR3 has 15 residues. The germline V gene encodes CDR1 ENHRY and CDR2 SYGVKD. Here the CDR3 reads CASSGTSGGGETQYF. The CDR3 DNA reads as TGTGCCAGCAGTGGGACTAGCGGAGGGGGAGAGACCCAGTACTTC.

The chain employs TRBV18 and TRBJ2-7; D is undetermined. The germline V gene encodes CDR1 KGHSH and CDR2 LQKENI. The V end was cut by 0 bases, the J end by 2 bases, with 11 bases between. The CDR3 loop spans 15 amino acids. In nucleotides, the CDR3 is TGTGCCAGCTCACCACCTTCTTCAAGCACCTACGAGCAGTACTTC. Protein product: CASSPPSSSTYEQYF.

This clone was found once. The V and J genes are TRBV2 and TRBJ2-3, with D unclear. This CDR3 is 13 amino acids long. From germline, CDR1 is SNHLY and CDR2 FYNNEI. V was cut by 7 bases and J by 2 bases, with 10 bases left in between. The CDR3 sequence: CASKARFTDTQYF. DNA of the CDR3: TGTGCCAGCAAGGCCAGATTCACAGATACGCAGTATTTT.

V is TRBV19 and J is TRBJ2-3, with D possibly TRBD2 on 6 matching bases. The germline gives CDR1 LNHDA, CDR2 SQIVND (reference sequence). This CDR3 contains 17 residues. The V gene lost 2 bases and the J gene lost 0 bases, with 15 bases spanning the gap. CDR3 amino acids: CASSIRGWGTSTDTQYF. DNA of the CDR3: TGTGCCAGTAGTATAAGAGGGTGGGGGACTAGCACAGATACGCAGTATTTT. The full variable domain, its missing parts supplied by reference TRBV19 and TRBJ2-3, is DGGITQSPKYLFRKEGQNVTLSCEQNLNHDAMYWYRQDPGQGLRLIYYSQIVNDFQKGDIAEGYSVSREKKESFPLTVTSAQKNPTAFYLCASSIRGWGTSTDTQYFGPGTRLTVL.

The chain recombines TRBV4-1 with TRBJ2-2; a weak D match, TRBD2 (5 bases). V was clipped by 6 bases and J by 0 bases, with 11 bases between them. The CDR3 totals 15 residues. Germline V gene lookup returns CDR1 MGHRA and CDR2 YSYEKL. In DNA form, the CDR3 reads TGCGCCAGCAGAAGTTACGGGACGAACACCGGGGAGCTGTTTTTT. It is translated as CASRSYGTNTGELFF.

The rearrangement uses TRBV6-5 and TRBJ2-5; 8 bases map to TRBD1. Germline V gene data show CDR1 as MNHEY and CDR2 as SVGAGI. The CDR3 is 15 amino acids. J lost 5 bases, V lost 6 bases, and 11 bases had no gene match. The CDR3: CASRKPTGAGETQYF. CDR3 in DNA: TGTGCCAGCAGAAAACCGACAGGGGCAGGGGAGACCCAGTACTTC.

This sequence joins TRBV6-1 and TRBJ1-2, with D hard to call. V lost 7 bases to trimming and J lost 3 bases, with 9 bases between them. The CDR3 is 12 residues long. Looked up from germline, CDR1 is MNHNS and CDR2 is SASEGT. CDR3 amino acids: CASKNGDYGYTF. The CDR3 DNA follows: TGTGCCAGCAAGAACGGGGACTATGGCTACACCTTC.

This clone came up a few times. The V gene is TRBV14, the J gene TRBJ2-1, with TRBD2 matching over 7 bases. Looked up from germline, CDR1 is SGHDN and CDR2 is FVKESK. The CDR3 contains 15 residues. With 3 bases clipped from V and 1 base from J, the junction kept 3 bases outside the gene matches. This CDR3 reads CASSQFGGSYNEQFF. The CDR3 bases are TGTGCCAGCAGCCAGTTCGGGGGGTCCTACAATGAGCAGTTCTTC.

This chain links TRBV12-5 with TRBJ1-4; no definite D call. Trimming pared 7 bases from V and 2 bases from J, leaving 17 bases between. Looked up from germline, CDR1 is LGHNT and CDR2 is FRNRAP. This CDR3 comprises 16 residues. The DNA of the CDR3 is TGTGCTAGTGCCCCGGGAGGGCGGAGGACTAATGAAAAACTGTTTTTT. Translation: CASAPGGRRTNEKLFF.

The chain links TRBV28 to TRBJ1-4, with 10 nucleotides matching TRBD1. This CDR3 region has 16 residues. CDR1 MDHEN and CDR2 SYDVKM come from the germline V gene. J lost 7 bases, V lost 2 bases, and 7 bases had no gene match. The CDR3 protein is CASSLRKGQGSEKLFF. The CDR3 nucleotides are TGTGCCAGCAGTTTAAGGAAGGGACAGGGGAGTGAAAAACTGTTTTTT.

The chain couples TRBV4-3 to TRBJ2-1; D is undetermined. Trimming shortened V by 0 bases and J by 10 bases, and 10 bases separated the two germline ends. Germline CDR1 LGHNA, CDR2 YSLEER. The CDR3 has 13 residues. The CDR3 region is CASSQDVGREQFF. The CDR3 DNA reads TGCGCCAGCAGCCAAGATGTCGGCAGGGAGCAGTTCTTC.

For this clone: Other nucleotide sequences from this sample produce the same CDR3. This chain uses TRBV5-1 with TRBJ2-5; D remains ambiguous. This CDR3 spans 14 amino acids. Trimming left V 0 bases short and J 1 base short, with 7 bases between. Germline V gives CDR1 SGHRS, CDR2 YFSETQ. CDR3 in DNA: TGCGCCAGCAGCTTGGCGGCACTCCAAGAGACCCAGTACTTC. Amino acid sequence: CASSLAALQETQYF.

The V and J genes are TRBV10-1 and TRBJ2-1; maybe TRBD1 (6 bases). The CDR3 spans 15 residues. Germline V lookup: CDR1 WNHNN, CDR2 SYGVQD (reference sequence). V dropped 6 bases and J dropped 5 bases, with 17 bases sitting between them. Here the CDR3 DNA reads TGCGCCAGCAGCGCATACCGGGACACCAACAATGAGCAGTTCTTC. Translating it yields CASSAYRDTNNEQFF.

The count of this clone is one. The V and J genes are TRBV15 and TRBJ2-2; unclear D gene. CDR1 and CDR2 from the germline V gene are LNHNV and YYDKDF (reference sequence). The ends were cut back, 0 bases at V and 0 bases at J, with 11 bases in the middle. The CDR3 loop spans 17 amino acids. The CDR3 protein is CATSRDITFANTGELFF. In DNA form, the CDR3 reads TGTGCCACCAGCAGAGATATCACTTTTGCGAACACCGGGGAGCTGTTTTTT.

CDR3 region: CASSNRANYEQYF. The CDR3 DNA sequence: TGTGCCAGCAGTAATAGGGCCAACTACGAGCAGTACTTC. V is TRBV27 and J is TRBJ2-5; the D is unclear. The end of the DNA aligns better with TRBJ2-7, so the J call may be wrong. Germline V lookup: CDR1 MNHEY, CDR2 SMNVEV (reference sequence). This CDR3 comprises 13 residues.

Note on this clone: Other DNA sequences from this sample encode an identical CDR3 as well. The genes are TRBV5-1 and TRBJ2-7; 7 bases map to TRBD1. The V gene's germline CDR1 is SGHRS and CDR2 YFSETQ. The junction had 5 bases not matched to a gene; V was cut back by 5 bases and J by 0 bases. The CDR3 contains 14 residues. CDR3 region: CASSPGQPSYEQYF. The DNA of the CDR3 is TGCGCCAGCAGTCCGGGACAGCCCTCCTACGAGCAGTACTTC. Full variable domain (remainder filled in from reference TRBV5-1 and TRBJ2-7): KAGVTQTPRYLIKTRGQQVTLSCSPISGHRSVSWYQQTPGQGLQFLFEYFSETQRNKGNFPGRFSGRQFSNSRSEMNVSTLELGDSALYLCASSPGQPSYEQYFGPGTRLTVT.

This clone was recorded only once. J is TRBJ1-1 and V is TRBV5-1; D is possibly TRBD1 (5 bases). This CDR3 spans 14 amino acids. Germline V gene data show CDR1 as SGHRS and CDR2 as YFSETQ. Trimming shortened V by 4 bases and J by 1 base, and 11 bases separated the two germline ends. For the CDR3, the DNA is TGCGCCAGCAGCCCTCAGGGCCCGAACACTGAAGCTTTCTTT. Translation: CASSPQGPNTEAFF.

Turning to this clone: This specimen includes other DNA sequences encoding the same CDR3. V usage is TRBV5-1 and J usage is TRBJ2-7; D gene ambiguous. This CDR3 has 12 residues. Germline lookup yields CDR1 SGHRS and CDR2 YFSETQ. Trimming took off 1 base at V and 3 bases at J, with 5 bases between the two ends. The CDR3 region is CASSLSGYEQYF. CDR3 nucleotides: TGCGCCAGCAGCTTGTCAGGCTACGAGCAGTACTTC.

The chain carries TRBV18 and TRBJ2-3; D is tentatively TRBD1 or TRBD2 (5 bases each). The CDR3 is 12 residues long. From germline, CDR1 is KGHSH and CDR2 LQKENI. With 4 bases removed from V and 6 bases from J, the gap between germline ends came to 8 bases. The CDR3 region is CASSLGADTQYF. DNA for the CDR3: TGTGCCAGCTCACTCGGGGCCGATACGCAGTATTTT. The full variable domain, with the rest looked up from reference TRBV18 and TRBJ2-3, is NAGVMQNPRHLVRRRGQEARLRCSPMKGHSHVYWYRQLPEEGLKFMVYLQKENIIDESGMPKERFSAEFPKEGPSILRIQQVVRGDSAAYFCASSLGADTQYFGPGTRLTVL.